This is a list of T cell receptor beta chains from one sample in a study of T cells in Graves' hyperthyroidism and ophthalmopathy. TCRdb itself ran the multiplex PCR reads through MiXCR, one entry per CDR3 protein. Of over 250,000 distinct CDR3 sequences listed, around a quarter are singletons. Material: blood. The receptors were gathered from a man aged 40-49 years with Graves' hyperthyroidism that later progressed to Graves' ophthalmopathy. The CDR3 runs from the conserved cysteine through the conserved F or W. Fields, in order: D gene, clone size, J gene, V gene, CDR3 protein, CDR3 DNA. D genes are given only for firm matches. Clone size is shown for a subset of rows, as once, few, many or a class of expanded clone.

D: NA
size: many
J: TRBJ2-2
V: TRBV6-5
CDR3: CASSFESFTGELFF
DNA: TGTGCCAGCAGTTTCGAGTCTTTCACCGGGGAGCTGTTTTTT

D: NA
size: many
J: TRBJ1-5
V: TRBV15
CDR3: CATRDDRTFNQPQHF
DNA: TGTGCCACCAGAGACGACAGGACCTTTAATCAGCCCCAGCATTTT

D: TRBD1
size: many
J: TRBJ1-2
V: TRBV28
CDR3: CASNLVGGANYGYTF
DNA: TGTGCCAGCAACTTAGTAGGGGGCGCCAACTATGGCTACACCTTC

D: NA
size: many
J: TRBJ2-5
V: TRBV6-1
CDR3: CASSVQDQETQYF
DNA: TGTGCCAGCAGTGTCCAAGACCAAGAGACCCAGTACTTC

D: NA
size: many
J: TRBJ2-6
V: TRBV29-1
CDR3: CSVGGGANVLTF
DNA: TGCAGCGTTGGAGGGGGGGCCAACGTCCTGACTTTC

D: NA
size: many
J: TRBJ1-5
V: TRBV2
CDR3: CASSELGLHQPQHF
DNA: TGTGCCAGCAGTGAATTGGGGTTGCATCAGCCCCAGCATTTT

D: NA
size: many
J: TRBJ1-5
V: TRBV28
CDR3: CASRTNQPQHF
DNA: TGTGCCAGCAGAACGAATCAGCCCCAGCATTTT

D: NA
size: NA
J: TRBJ2-7
V: TRBV6-5
CDR3: CASRIHEQYF
DNA: TGTGCCAGCAGGATCCACGAGCAGTACTTC

D: NA
size: NA
J: TRBJ2-2
V: TRBV24-1
CDR3: CATSDLGGTGELFF
DNA: TGTGCCACCAGTGATTTGGGGGGCACCGGGGAGCTGTTTTTT

D: NA
size: many
J: TRBJ2-4
V: TRBV6-5
CDR3: CASSYSIYGLAKNIQYF
DNA: TGTGCCAGCAGTTACTCGATTTATGGACTAGCCAAAAACATTCAGTACTTC

D: TRBD1
size: many
J: TRBJ1-1
V: TRBV6-1
CDR3: CASSQQGLNTEAFF
DNA: TGTGCCAGCAGTCAACAGGGGCTGAACACTGAAGCTTTCTTT

D: TRBD1
size: once
J: TRBJ1-1
V: TRBV12-3/TRBV12-4
CDR3: CASSPLGGQVMNTEAFF
DNA: TGTGCCAGCAGCCCATTGGGGGGACAGGTAATGAACACTGAAGCTTTCTTT

D: TRBD1
size: many
J: TRBJ2-2
V: TRBV10-3
CDR3: CAILHGTGYGGELFF
DNA: TGTGCCATCCTACACGGGACAGGGTACGGCGGGGAGCTGTTTTTT